Shown below are 15 T cell receptor beta chains from a single sample sequenced in a study of shared clonotypes between healthy human individuals. The protocol was immunoSEQ multiplex PCR, while the TCRdb copy is restricted to in-frame clones and leaves out a portion. The table has some 510,000 clones, approximately 79% seen once; the top ten hold 10% to 15%. Source material: PBMCs. These receptors all stem from a woman in her 40s in good health. Some clones in this sample may be carry-over from other donors' samples.

The CDR3 DNA reads as TGTGCCAGCAGCCCCGGACAGGGTGGCTCTGGAAACACCATATATTTT. It is translated as CASSPGQGGSGNTIYF. The chain couples TRBV5-4 to TRBJ1-3, with 8 positions matching TRBD1. Germline lookup yields CDR1 SGHNT and CDR2 YYREEE (reference sequence). V dropped 4 bases and J dropped 0; count of bases not matched to a gene: 6. The CDR3 length is 16 residues.

This clone was found once. The chain is built from TRBV18 and TRBJ2-7; the D is unclear. V lost 3 bases and J lost 9, with 15 bases in between. Germline V gene lookup returns CDR1 KGHSH and CDR2 LQKENI. The length of the CDR3 is 13 residues. The CDR3 nucleotides read TGTGCCAGCTCACCGAGCTCAGACATCGGGCAGTACTTC. Its translation: CASSPSSDIGQYF.

A single count supports this clone. The V and J genes are TRBV11-3 and TRBJ2-2; the D gene is possibly TRBD1 (6 bases). Germline V lookup: CDR1 SGHNT, CDR2 YENEEA. This CDR3 is built from 15 residues. Trimming left V 4 bases short and J 4 bases short, with 13 bases between. CDR3 DNA: TGTGCCAGCAGCTCTAGGGGGTCCCCCACCGGGGAGCTGTTTTTT. It encodes CASSSRGSPTGELFF.

The chain combines TRBV28 with TRBJ2-3, with a tentative D call TRBD2 (5 bases). There are 13 residues in the CDR3. The V gene lost 3 bases and the J gene lost 7 bases, with 11 bases spanning the gap. Germline-derived CDR1 and CDR2 are MDHEN and SYDVKM. In nucleotides, the CDR3 is TGTGCCAGCAGTTTCAGCAGCGGATATACGCAGTATTTT. Protein: CASSFSSGYTQYF. Combining the CDR3 with reference TRBV28 and TRBJ2-3 gives the whole variable domain DVKVTQSSRYLVKRTGEKVFLECVQDMDHENMFWYRQDPGLGLRLIYFSYDVKMKEKGDIPEGYSVSREKKERFSLILESASTNQTSMYLCASSFSSGYTQYFGPGTRLTVL.

The chain recombines TRBV19 with TRBJ2-5; D may correspond to TRBD1 or TRBD2 (6 bases each). Trimming shortened V by 3 bases and J by 5 bases, and 16 bases separated the two germline ends. Germline V CDR1 and CDR2: LNHDA, SQIVND (reference sequence). The CDR3 length is 15 residues. CDR3 DNA sequence: TGTGCCAGTAGTATGCGGCAGGGAGGACAGGAGACCCAGTACTTC. The encoded protein is CASSMRQGGQETQYF.

This chain links TRBV7-1 with TRBJ2-3; TRBD2 agrees at 15 bases. TRBV7-1 carries the ORF label, with uncertain function. This CDR3 has 24 amino acids. The V and J ends lost 3 bases and 6 bases, in that order; junction bases with no gene match: 28. In DNA, the CDR3 is TGTGCCAGCAGCTCGCATGGGGACCCCCCGGGGACTAGCGGGAGGCCCAAGGGGGTGGATACGCAGTATTTT. The encoded protein is CASSSHGDPPGTSGRPKGVDTQYF.

On this clone: At the DNA level, this CDR3 is encoded by other sequences in the same sample as well. The CDR3 coding sequence is TGTGCCAGCAGCGTAGGGGGCGGGGATGAGCAGTTCTTC. This encodes CASSVGGGDEQFF. The V gene is TRBV9, the J gene TRBJ2-1; D is possibly TRBD2 (6 bases). The V end was cut by 0 bases, the J end by 8 bases, with 9 bases between. The CDR3 is made up of 13 amino acids. CDR1 is SGDLS, CDR2 YYNGEE, per germline.

A few counts support this clone. This chain uses TRBV6-4 with TRBJ2-1; the match to TRBD2 covers 12 bases. Germline assignment: CDR1 MRHNA and CDR2 SNTAGT. J gave up 7 bases and V 7 bases, and 8 bases lay outside the gene matches. This CDR3 spans 15 amino acids. CDR3 DNA sequence: TGTGCCAGCACTCCGACTAGCGGGAGTAGTAATGAGCAGTTCTTC. It yields the protein CASTPTSGSSNEQFF.

The CDR3 DNA is TGTGCCAGCAGTCCTTGGGGTAGCGGAGCCTACAATGAGCAGTTCTTC. The encoded protein is CASSPWGSGAYNEQFF. This rearrangement joins TRBV28 to TRBJ2-1, with D tentatively TRBD2 (6 bases). Trimming stripped 5 bases from V and 2 bases from J, with 16 bases between. This CDR3 spans 16 amino acids. CDR1 and CDR2 from the germline V gene are MDHEN and SYDVKM.

This chain links TRBV6-5 with TRBJ1-5, with D uncertain. V was shortened by 4 bases and J by 6 bases, with 16 bases between the two germline ends. The CDR3 runs to 15 residues. CDR1 is MNHEY and CDR2 is SVGAGI in the germline V gene. The CDR3 protein is CASSFARGGRQPQHF. The CDR3 bases are TGTGCCAGCAGTTTCGCCCGGGGTGGACGTCAGCCCCAGCATTTT.

The chain is built from TRBV2 and TRBJ2-7, with D unclear. Looked up from germline, CDR1 is SNHLY and CDR2 is FYNNEI. The CDR3 sequence is 13 residues long. Trimming took 0 bases from V and 3 from J, leaving 6 bases between them. The CDR3 protein is CASSEAKDYEQYF. Written as DNA, the CDR3 is TGTGCCAGCAGTGAAGCTAAAGACTACGAGCAGTACTTC.

J is TRBJ2-5 and V is TRBV10-3; D is ambiguous. Gene TRBJ2-7 matches the end of the DNA better, so the J call may be wrong. Germline lookup yields CDR1 ENHRY and CDR2 SYGVKD. The CDR3 is made up of 14 amino acids. The CDR3 DNA is TGTGCCTCGAACGACCCTCCCTCTGTCTACGAGCAGTACTTC. Residues: CASNDPPSVYEQYF.

The J gene is TRBJ2-7, the V gene TRBV7-9, with D perhaps TRBD1 (5 bases). This CDR3 is built from 14 residues. Trimming pared 0 bases from V and 0 bases from J, leaving 6 bases between. In germline, CDR1 is SEHNR, CDR2 FQNEAQ (reference sequence). The CDR3 loop reads CASSLAGDSYEQYF. The CDR3 DNA reads as TGTGCCAGCAGCTTAGCAGGGGACTCCTACGAGCAGTACTTC. Full variable domain (outside the CDR3, taken from reference TRBV7-9 and TRBJ2-7): DTGVSQNPRHKITKRGQNVTFRCDPISEHNRLYWYRQTLGQGPEFLTYFQNEAQLEKSRLLSDRFSAERPKGSFSTLEIQRTEQGDSAMYLCASSLAGDSYEQYFGPGTRLTVT.

This sequence joins TRBV27 and TRBJ1-2, with D possibly matching TRBD1 (6 bases). CDR3 length: 18 amino acids. Germline CDR1 and CDR2: MNHEY and SMNVEV (reference sequence). Trimming took off 1 base at V and 4 bases at J, with 22 bases between the two ends. The CDR3 DNA follows: TGTGCCAGCAGTTTATTCCATCGGACAGCGTGGGCGAGCTATGGCTACACCTTC. It encodes CASSLFHRTAWASYGYTF.

The chain is built from TRBV6-6 and TRBJ1-3; D not certain. This CDR3 region has 12 residues. Trimming pared 11 bases from V and 2 bases from J, leaving 10 bases between. The germline V gene encodes CDR1 MNHNY and CDR2 SVGAGI (reference sequence). The DNA of the CDR3 is TGTGCCGCCGGGTCCACTGGAAACACCATATATTTT. This translates into CAAGSTGNTIYF.